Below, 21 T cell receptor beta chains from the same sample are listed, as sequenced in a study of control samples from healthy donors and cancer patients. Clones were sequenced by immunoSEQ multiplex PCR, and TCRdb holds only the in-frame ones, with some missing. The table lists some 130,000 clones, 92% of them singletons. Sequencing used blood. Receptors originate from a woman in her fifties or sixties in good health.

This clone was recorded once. The CDR3 here is CASSLQGVDTEAFF. The CDR3 DNA sequence: TGCGCCAGCAGCTTGCAGGGAGTGGATACTGAAGCTTTCTTT. The chain carries TRBV5-1 and TRBJ1-1; possible D gene TRBD1, 5 bases. V shed 1 base and J shed 5 bases, with 12 bases lying between them. Germline CDR1 SGHRS, CDR2 YFSETQ. This CDR3 comprises 14 residues.

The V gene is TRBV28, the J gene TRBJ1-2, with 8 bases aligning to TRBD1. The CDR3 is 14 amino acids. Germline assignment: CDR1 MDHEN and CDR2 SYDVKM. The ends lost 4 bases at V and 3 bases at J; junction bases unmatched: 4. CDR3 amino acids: CASSWTGNHYGYTF. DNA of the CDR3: TGTGCCAGCAGTTGGACAGGGAATCACTATGGCTACACCTTC.

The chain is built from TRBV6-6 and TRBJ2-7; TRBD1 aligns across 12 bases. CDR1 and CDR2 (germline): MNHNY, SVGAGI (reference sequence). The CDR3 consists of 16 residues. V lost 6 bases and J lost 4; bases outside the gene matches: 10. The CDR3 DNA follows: TGTGCCAGCAGCAAAACTGGGACAGGGGGCTTTTACGAGCAGTACTTC. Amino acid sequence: CASSKTGTGGFYEQYF.

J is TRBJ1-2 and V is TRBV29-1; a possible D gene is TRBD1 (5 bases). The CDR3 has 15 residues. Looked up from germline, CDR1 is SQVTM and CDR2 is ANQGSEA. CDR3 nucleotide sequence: TGCGGAGTCGTCCGGGACGGAGTTAATTTATATGGCTACACCTTC. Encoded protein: CGVVRDGVNLYGYTF.

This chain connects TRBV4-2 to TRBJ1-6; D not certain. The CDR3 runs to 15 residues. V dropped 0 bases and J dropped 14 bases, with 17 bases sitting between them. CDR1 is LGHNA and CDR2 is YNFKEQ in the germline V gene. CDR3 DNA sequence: TGTGCCAGCAGCCAAGATCTAGCAGGATTCAAGGCCCTCCACTTT. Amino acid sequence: CASSQDLAGFKALHF.

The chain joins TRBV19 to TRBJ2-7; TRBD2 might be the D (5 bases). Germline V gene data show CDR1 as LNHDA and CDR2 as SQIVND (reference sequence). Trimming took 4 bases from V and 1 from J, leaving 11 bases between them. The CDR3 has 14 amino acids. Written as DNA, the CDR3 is TGTGCCAGTAGTACCGGACCGGGGTCCTACGAGCAGTACTTC. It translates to CASSTGPGSYEQYF.

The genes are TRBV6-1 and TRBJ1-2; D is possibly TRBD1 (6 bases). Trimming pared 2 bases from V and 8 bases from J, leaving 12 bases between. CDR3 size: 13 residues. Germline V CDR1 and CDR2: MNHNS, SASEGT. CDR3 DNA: TGTGCCAGCAGTGAACCCAGGGGCCGAGGCTACACCTTC. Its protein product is CASSEPRGRGYTF.

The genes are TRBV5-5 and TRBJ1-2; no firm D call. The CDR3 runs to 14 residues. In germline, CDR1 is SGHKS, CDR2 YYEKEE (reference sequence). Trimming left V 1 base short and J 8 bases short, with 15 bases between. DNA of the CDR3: TGTGCCAGCAGCTTGTTAGCCTGGGATCGGGGCTACACCTTC. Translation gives CASSLLAWDRGYTF.

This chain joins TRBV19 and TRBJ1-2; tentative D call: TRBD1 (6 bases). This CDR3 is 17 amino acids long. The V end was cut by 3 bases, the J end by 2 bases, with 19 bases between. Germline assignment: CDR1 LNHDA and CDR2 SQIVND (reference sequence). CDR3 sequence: CASSIRPGATLNYGYTF. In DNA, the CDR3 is TGTGCCAGTAGTATTCGTCCAGGGGCCACCCTAAACTATGGCTACACCTTC.

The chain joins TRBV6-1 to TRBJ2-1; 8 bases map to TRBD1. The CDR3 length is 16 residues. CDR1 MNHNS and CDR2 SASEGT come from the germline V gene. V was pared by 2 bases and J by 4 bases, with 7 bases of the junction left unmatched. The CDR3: CASSEHDRGFYNEQFF. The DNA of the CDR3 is TGTGCCAGCAGTGAACATGACAGGGGCTTTTACAATGAGCAGTTCTTC.

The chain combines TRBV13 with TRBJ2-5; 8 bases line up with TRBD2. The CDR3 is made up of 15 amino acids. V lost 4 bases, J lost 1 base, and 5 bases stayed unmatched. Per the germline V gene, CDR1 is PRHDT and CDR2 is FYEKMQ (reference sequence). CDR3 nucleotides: TGTGCCAGCAGCTCGGGGGGGGGACCCCAAGAGACCCAGTACTTC. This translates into CASSSGGGPQETQYF.

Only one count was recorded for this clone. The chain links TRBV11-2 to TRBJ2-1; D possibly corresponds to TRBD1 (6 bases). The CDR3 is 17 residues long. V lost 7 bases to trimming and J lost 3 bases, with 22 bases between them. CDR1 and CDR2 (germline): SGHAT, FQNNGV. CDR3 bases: TGTGCCAGCAAAACCGGGTTAATTCAGGGGTACTACAATGAGCAGTTCTTC. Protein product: CASKTGLIQGYYNEQFF.

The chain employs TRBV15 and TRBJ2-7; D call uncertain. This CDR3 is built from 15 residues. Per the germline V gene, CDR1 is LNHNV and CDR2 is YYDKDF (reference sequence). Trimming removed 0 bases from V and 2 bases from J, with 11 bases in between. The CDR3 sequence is CATSRDLQPTYEQYF. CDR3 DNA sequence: TGTGCCACCAGCAGAGATTTACAGCCTACCTACGAGCAGTACTTC.

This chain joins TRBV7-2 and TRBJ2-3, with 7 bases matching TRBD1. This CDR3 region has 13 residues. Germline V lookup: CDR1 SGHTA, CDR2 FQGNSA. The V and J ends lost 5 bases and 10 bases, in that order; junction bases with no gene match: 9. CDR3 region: CASSPRTGGAQYF. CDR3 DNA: TGTGCCAGCAGCCCGCGGACAGGAGGAGCGCAGTATTTT.

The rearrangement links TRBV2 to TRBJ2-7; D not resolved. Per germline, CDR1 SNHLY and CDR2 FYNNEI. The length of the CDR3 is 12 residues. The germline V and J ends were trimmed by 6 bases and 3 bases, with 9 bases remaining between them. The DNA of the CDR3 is TGTGCCAGCAGGGCCACCTACTACGAGCAGTACTTC. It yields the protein CASRATYYEQYF.

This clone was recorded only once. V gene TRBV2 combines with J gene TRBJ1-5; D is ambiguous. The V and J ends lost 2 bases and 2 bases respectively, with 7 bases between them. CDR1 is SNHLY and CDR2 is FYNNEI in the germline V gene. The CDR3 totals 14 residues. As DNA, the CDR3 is TGTGCCAGCAGTGAATCCTGGGGCAATCAGCCCCAGCATTTT. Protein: CASSESWGNQPQHF.

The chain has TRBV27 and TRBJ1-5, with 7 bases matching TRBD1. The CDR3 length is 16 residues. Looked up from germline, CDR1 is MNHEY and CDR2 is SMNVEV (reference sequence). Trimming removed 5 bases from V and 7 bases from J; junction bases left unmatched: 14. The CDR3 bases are TGTGCCAGCAGTCTGCCGGACAGGAAGGCCTACCAGCCCCAGCATTTT. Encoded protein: CASSLPDRKAYQPQHF.

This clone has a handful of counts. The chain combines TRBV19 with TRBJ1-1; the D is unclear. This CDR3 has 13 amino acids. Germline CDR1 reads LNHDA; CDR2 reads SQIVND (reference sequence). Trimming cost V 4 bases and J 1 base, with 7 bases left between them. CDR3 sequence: CASSTQGNTEAFF. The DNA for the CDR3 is TGTGCCAGTAGTACCCAAGGGAACACTGAAGCTTTCTTT.

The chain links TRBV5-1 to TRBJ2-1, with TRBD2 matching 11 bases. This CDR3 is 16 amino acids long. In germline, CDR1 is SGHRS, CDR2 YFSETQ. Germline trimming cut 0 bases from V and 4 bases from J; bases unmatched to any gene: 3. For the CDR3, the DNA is TGCGCCAGCAGCTTGGTAGGGACTAGCGGTTACAATGAGCAGTTCTTC. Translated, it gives CASSLVGTSGYNEQFF.

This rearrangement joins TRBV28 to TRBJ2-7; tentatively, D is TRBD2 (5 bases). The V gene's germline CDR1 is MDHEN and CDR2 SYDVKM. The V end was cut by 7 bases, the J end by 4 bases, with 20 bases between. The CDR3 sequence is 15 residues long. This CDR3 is CASTKFGDPGYEQYF. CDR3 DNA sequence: TGTGCCAGCACCAAGTTCGGGGATCCGGGATACGAGCAGTACTTC.

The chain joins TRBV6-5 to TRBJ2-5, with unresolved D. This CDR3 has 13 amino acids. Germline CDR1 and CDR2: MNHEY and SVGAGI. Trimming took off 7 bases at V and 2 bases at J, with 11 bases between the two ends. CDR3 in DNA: TGTGCCAGCACACGTCCCGAGCAAGAGACCCAGTACTTC. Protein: CASTRPEQETQYF.